In its sample, the clone carrying this TCR beta chain was seen many times. Its antigen remains unknown. As it was prepared, the TCRbeta library received unique molecular identifiers. TCRdb fed the PCR reads into MiXCR, producing one record per CDR3 protein. This sample has 480,000 or so distinct CDR3 sequences, with roughly 10% found just once. Germline V gene data show CDR1 as MNHEY and CDR2 as SMNVEV (reference sequence). The ends lost 2 bases at V and 6 bases at J; junction bases unmatched: 9. The CDR3 totals 16 residues. This record belongs to a study of T-cell reconstitution after alpha-beta-depleted transplantation in children. Study-wide results and limits: By about two months after transplant, alpha-beta T cells reportedly arose from several hundred graft clones that had expanded. Some patients' high day-60 TCRbeta diversity was attributed to recipient cells surviving conditioning. The authors attributed T-cell counts and diversity one year after transplant mostly to newly produced T cells.

The chain recombines TRBV27 with TRBJ1-2; the match to TRBD1 covers 10 bases. The clonotype originates from a child aged 2-15 years with inherited bone marrow failure, due to receive a stem cell transplant. The material sequenced was PBMCs, taken before TCRalphabeta/CD19-depleted stem cell transplant. CDR3 in DNA: TGTGCCAGCAGTTTAGGGGGCGGGACAGGGGTTGATGGCTACACCTTC. Translating gives CASSLGGGTGVDGYTF.